This T cell receptor beta chain is from a study of T cell clusters in autoimmune cytopenias. For the study at large: TRB sequencing had a median approximately 50,000 reads and roughly 2,400 distinct clonotypes per sample.

Findings and limits, study-wide: Compared with active autoimmune hepatitis patients, healthy donors showed almost three-fold more exclusive TRB clusters.

The CDR3 consists of 13 residues. Germline CDR1 and CDR2: MNHGY and SVAAGI. Multiplex touch-down PCR amplified TRB using TRB-A and TRB-B pools in one tube. From its re-call of the multiplex PCR reads, TCRdb lists each CDR3 protein once, without DNA. Listed are several thousand distinct CDR3 sequences; roughly 15% falls within the top ten. To note about this clonotype: Antigen: not known.

Each sample's input was about 250 ng genomic DNA, some 38,000 genome equivalents. Material: peripheral blood. The chain uses TRBV6-9 and TRBJ2-1. The sequence was obtained from a human donor with an autoimmune cytopenia or autoimmune hepatitis (not recorded which). The CDR3 protein is CASTPATYNEQFF.